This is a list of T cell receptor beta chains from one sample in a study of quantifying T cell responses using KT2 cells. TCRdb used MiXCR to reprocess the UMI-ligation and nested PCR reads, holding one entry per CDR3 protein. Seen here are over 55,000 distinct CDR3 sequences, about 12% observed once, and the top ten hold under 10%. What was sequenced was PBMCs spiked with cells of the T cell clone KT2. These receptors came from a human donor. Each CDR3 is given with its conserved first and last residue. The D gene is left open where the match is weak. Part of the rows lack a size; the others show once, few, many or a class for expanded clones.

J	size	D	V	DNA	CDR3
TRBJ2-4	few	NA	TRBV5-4	TGTGCCAGCAGTCCCGAAAGGGGCCCGGGAAACATTCAGTACTTC	CASSPERGPGNIQYF
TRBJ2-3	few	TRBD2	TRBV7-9	TGTGCCAGCAGCGCCCGACTAGCGGGGGGGCCAGCAGATACGCAGTATTTT	CASSARLAGGPADTQYF
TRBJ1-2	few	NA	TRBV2	TGTGCCAGCAGTGCTGGTGGCTACACCTTC	CASSAGGYTF
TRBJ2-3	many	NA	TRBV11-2	TGTGCCAGCAGCTTAGATCGGGGGCTCACGCAGTATTTT	CASSLDRGLTQYF
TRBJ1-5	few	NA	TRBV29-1	TGCAGTGGGGGGGAGGGCAATCAGCCCCAGCATTTT	CSGGEGNQPQHF
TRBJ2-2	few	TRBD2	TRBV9	TGTGCCAGCAGCGTAGTGGGGACTAGACACACCGGGGAGCTGTTTTTT	CASSVVGTRHTGELFF
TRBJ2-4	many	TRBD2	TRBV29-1	TGCAGCGTGGGGGGAGGGAGCGGGTTGACCAAAAACATTCAGTACTTC	CSVGGGSGLTKNIQYF
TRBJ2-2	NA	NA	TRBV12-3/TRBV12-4	TGTGCCAGCGGCCCGGCAGGGTGGGCCGCGAACACCGGGGAGCTGTTTTTT	CASGPAGWAANTGELFF
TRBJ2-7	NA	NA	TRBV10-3	TGTGCCATCAGTGAATCGTTGGAGCAGTACTTC	CAISESLEQYF
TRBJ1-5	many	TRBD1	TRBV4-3	TGCGCCAGCAGCCAAGAAAGGGACAGGGGCAATCAGCCCCAGCATTTT	CASSQERDRGNQPQHF
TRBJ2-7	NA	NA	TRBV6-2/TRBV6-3	TGTGCCAGCAGCCTGAAGGCTGCCAGGGTCCACGAGCAGTACTTC	CASSLKAARVHEQYF
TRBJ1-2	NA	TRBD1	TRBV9	TGTGCCAGCAGCGTGTCCGGACAGGGCTATGGCTACACCTTC	CASSVSGQGYGYTF
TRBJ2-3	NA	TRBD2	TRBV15	TGTGCCACCAGCTGGATAGCGGGAGGAGGTTCAGATACGCAGTATTTT	CATSWIAGGGSDTQYF
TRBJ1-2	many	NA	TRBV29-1	TGCAGCGTTGCGGCGTACTATGGCTACACCTTC	CSVAAYYGYTF
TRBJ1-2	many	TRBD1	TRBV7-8	TGTGCCAGCAGCCCACCACAGGGGGCATTTGGGGGCTACACCTTC	CASSPPQGAFGGYTF
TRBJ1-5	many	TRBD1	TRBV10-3	TGTGCCATCAAATCCGGGACAGGGGAAGGCAATCAGCCCCAGCATTTT	CAIKSGTGEGNQPQHF
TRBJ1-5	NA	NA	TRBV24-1	TGTGCCACCAGTCCGGCAAGCAATCAGCCCCAGCATTTT	CATSPASNQPQHF
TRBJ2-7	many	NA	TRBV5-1	TGCGCCAGCAGCTTGGCCCCAGGGATAGTCTACGAGCAGTACTTC	CASSLAPGIVYEQYF
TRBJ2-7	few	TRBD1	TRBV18	TGTGCCAGCTCACCTCGTACAGGGGGCACTCAATTCGAGCAGTACTTC	CASSPRTGGTQFEQYF
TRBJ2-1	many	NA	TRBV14	TGTGCCAGCAGCCACGCGGAGTACAATGAGCAGTTCTTC	CASSHAEYNEQFF
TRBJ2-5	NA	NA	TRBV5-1	TGCGCCAGCAGCTCCCGGGGTGGTGGAGAGACCCAGTACTTC	CASSSRGGGETQYF
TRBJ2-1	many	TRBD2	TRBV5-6	TGTGCCAGCACCCCCCTGCTAGCGGGGGGGGAGAGCGGCCAGTTCTTC	CASTPLLAGGESGQFF
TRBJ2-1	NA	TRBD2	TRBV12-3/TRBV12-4	TGTGCCAGCAGGGTAGCGGGAGGGCGGGATGAGCAGTTCTTC	CASRVAGGRDEQFF
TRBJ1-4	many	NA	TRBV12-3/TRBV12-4	TGTGCCAGCAGCCCCCTAACAGGGAAACTGTTTTTT	CASSPLTGKLFF
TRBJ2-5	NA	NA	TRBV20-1	TGCAGTGCTAGAGGTGGGGAGACCCAGTACTTC	CSARGGETQYF
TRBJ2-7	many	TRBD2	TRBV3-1	TGTGCCAGCAGCCCCCGTGCTAGCGGGGGCTACGAGCAGTACTTC	CASSPRASGGYEQYF
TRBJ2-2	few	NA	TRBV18	TGTGCCAGCTCACCGACTTGGGTTCCCGGGGAGCTGTTTTTT	CASSPTWVPGELFF
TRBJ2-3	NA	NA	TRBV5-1	TGCGCCAGCAGCCCGAGAACAGCTTCAGATACGCAGTATTTT	CASSPRTASDTQYF
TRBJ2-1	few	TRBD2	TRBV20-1	TGCAGCGGAGGGAGGGGTGAAAATGAGCAGTTCTTC	CSGGRGENEQFF
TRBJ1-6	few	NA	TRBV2	TGTGCCAGCAGTTTAAGGGGTGATAATTCACCCCTCCACTTT	CASSLRGDNSPLHF
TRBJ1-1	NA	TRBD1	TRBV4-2	TGTGCCAGCAGCCATCAGACAGGGGGCAAGGTGAACACTGAAGCTTTCTTT	CASSHQTGGKVNTEAFF
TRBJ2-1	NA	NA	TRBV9	TGTGCCAGCAGCGTAGGAGTAGCGGAGGTGTACAATGAGCAGTTCTTC	CASSVGVAEVYNEQFF